This TCR beta chain was recovered during a study of post-analysis software for immune sequencing data. Study details: Progressive-relapsing, secondary progressive and relapsing-remitting multiple sclerosis were among the disease courses included.

Study observations and caveats: TRBV5-6, TRBV5-1 and TRBV20-1 belonged to a set of roughly 5 TRBV segments that were more frequent in patients than controls. Controls' normalized Chao1 diversity significantly exceeded that of multiple sclerosis patients.

Carried by the TCR beta cDNA libraries were unique molecular identifiers. Input populations of about 1 to 11 million T cells gave rise to around 500,000 cDNA molecules. Each CDR3 protein gets one entry after TCRdb re-called the PCR reads with MiXCR. The data hold over 150,000 distinct CDR3 sequences, with approximately 28% observed a single time. Concerning this clonotype itself: No antigen is known for it.

CDR1 SGHAT and CDR2 FQDESV come from the germline V gene (reference sequence). This CDR3 region has 21 residues. The V and J ends lost 2 bases and 1 base, in that order; junction bases with no gene match: 14. The chain couples TRBV11-1 to TRBJ2-1; 13 nucleotides align to TRBD2. Sequencing was done on a sample of blood. The clonotype comes from a girl aged 5-17 years with multiple sclerosis. CDR3 region: CASSLPRLAGGMVPSYNEQFF. CDR3 coding DNA: TGTGCCAGCAGCTTACCCCGACTAGCGGGAGGTATGGTTCCATCCTACAATGAGCAGTTCTTC. Full variable domain (remainder filled in from reference TRBV11-1 and TRBJ2-1): EAEVAQSPRYKITEKSQAVAFWCDPISGHATLYWYRQILGQGPELLVQFQDESVVDDSQLPKDRFSAERLKGVDSTLKIQPAELGDSAMYLCASSLPRLAGGMVPSYNEQFFGPGTRLTVL.